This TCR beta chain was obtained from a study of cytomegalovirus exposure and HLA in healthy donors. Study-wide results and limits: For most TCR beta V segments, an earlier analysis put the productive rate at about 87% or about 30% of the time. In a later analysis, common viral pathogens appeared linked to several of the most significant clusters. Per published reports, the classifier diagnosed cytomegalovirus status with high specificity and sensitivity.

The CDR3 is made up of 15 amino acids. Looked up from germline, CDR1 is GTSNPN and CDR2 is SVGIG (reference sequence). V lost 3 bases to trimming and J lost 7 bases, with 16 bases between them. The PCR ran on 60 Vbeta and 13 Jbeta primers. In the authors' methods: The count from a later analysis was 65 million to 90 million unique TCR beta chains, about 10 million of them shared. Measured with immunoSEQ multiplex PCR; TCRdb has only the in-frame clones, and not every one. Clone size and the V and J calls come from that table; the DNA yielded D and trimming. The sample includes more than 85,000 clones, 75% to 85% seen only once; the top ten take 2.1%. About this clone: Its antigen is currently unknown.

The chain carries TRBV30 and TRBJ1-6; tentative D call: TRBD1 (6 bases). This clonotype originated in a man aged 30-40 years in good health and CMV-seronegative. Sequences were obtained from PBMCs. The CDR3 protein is CAWRQPGHLNSPLHF. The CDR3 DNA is TGTGCCTGGAGGCAGCCGGGACACTTAAATTCACCCCTCCACTTT.